This T cell receptor (beta chain) was captured by sequencing in a study of shared clonotypes between healthy human individuals. Points from the study as a whole: A generally larger estimated richness was seen in naive subsets than in memory subsets.

V gave up 0 bases and J gave up 0 bases, with 9 bases separating them. The length of the CDR3 is 16 residues. As for this clone: Its cognate antigen is unknown.

Produced via immunoSEQ multiplex PCR; TCRdb's table is partial and in-frame only. The sample lists roughly 700,000 clones, 90% occurring once. This sequence joins TRBV23-1 and TRBJ1-5; D gene unclear. TRBV23-1 is known as an ORF, though its function is uncertain. The specimen sequenced was memory CD8+ T cells from PBMCs. Subset in this sample: CD45RO+ cells pooled with CCR7-negative TemRA cells. The source of this sequence is a man aged 18 to 35 in good health. Some clones in this sample may be carry-over from other donors' samples. This CDR3 is CASSQSGRYSNQPQHF. Written as DNA, the CDR3 is TGCGCCAGCAGTCAATCGGGTAGATATAGCAATCAGCCCCAGCATTTT.